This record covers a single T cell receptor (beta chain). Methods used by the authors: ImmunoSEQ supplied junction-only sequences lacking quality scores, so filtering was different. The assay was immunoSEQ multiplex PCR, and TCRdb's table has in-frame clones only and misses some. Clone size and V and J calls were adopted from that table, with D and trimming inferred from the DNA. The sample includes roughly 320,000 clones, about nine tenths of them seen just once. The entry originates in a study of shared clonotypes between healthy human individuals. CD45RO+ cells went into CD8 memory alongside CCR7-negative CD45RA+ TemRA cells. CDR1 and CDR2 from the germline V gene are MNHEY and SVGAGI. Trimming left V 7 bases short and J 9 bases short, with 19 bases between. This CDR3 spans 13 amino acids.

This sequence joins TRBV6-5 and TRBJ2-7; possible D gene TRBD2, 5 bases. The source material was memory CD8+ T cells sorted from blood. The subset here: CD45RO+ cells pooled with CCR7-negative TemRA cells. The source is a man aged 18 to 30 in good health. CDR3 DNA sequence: TGTGCCAGCAACCTCTCTAGCCTACGAGGGCAGTACTTC. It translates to CASNLSSLRGQYF.